This T cell receptor (beta chain) was sequenced during a study of read filtering for tumor transcriptome and immune sequencing. Study-wide background: Patients were some 16 male and approximately 14 female, mean age around 67 years, range about 40 to 85. Revised staging placed eight or nine patients in R-ISS I, approximately 16 in II, 6 or 7 in III. Regarding the study as a whole: This fraction held mixed bone marrow immune cells after CD138-negative sorting.

At the time of active disease, bone marrow was collected from every patient. Unmatched junction bases numbered 2, after V lost 6 bases and J lost 1 base. Germline-derived CDR1 and CDR2 are ENHRY and SYGVKD. This CDR3 has 13 amino acids. In its sample, this clonotype was seen a few times. The antigen is not known. This library used roughly 400 ng RNA and molecular barcoded adaptors spanning alpha/delta and beta/gamma chains. TCRdb processed the reads anew with MiXCR; each CDR3 protein has one entry. The sample consists of around 38,000 distinct CDR3 sequences, roughly 15% of them appearing once. This TCR was sampled from a donor over 35 with multiple myeloma. This chain links TRBV10-3 with TRBJ1-1; 7 nucleotides line up with TRBD1. The source material was a population of CD138-negative cells sorted from bone marrow. CDR3: CAIRQGGNTEAFF. The CDR3 nucleotides are TGTGCCATCAGGCAGGGGGGGAACACTGAAGCTTTCTTT.